This T cell receptor beta chain was sequenced during a study of CD8 T cells in seronegative destructive rheumatoid arthritis (TCRdb year 2020). Regarding the research as a whole: Biological drugs were being received by seven of the eight CND-RA patients at the time of sampling. Comparison cohorts of seropositive RA, seronegative RA and healthy controls came from an earlier published TCRbeta dataset rather than new sequencing. Peripheral CD8+ TCRbeta repertoires of CCP-negative destructive rheumatoid arthritis (CND-RA) patients were compared with newly diagnosed seropositive RA, seronegative RA and healthy controls. What the study reported, not specific to this receptor: In the absence of diagnostic samples, TCR repertoire differences may be partly attributable to poor disease control over the years rather than being present at onset. Once age was adjusted for, the CD8+ TCRbeta repertoires of CND-RA patients appeared less diverse and more clonal than the repertoires of other RA subtypes. A distinct set of enriched public clonotypes appeared to be carried by CND-RA patients, and this finding was interpreted by the authors as support for a separate disease subset. More CMV-reactive and fewer influenza A-reactive CD8+ TCRbeta sequences were observed in CND-RA repertoires than in controls and other RA subtypes. No public clonotype enrichment survived Benjamini-Hochberg correction across the 95,000 to 150,000 clonotypes tested. The small size of the CND-RA cohort was acknowledged as a limitation of the study.

For this clone: No cognate antigen has been identified for it. There are no base qualities to consult, and no much larger clone falls within one base.

Following the manufacturer's instructions, genomic DNA from CD8+ cells served as the input for TCRbeta sequencing. The immunoSEQ assay was used for TCRbeta sequencing, which was carried out at a genomics technology centre in Finland. The study's processing was this. Clonotype tables from the immunoSEQ preprocessing pipeline were converted to VDJtools format, and non-productive clonotypes were removed. Samples below 10,000 reads were excluded and the rest subsampled to 10,000 reads; most of the eight CND-RA samples passed. The VDJtools CalcDiversityStats function was applied to data subsampled to 10,000 reads to calculate Shannon-Wiener, Simpson and clonality indices. To infer antigen specificity, non-singleton TCRbeta clonotypes were hard-matched against VDJdb, with no mismatches permitted. CDR3 sequences differing by one amino acid (Hamming distance 1) were grouped into clusters with potentially shared antigen targets. After each group was resampled to six samples, one-sided Fisher's exact tests checked public clonotypes for group enrichment, with the whole procedure repeated ten times. TCRdb carries this immuneACCESS record with in-frame sequences only. Its versions omit some clonotypes, under half of them owing to an unresolved V gene in the studies checked, with the rest unexplained. V and J calls and clone size are as listed in that table; D and trimming were resolved from the DNA. Counted in this sample were 850 to 950 clones; around 84% of them appeared once. 21% of the sample is taken by the ten largest.

The CDR3 covers 16 residues, taking in both the cysteine and the phenylalanine. Only the CDR3 region is kept as DNA, spanning 48 bases read in frame from base 1. The germline ends are 7 bases apart after V is trimmed by 1 base and J by 0 bases. As encoded in the germline V gene, CDR1 is WSHSY while CDR2 is SAAADI. A negative result on the clinical CCP2 antibody test was shown by CND-RA patients, and progression of joint destruction was observed despite active therapy. Every CND-RA patient had failed conventional anti-rheumatic therapy and showed typical joint destruction in the wrists and ankles. Sampling of CND-RA patients was performed not at diagnosis but after long disease histories, which spanned decades in several cases. Roughly 53 millilitres of EDTA-anticoagulated peripheral blood were collected from each patient. Density gradient separation with Ficoll-Paque PLUS was used to isolate peripheral blood mononuclear cells. Using AutoMACS magnetic bead positive selection, CD8+ cells were isolated from either fresh or cryopreserved PBMCs, and flow cytometry was used to check purity. Nucleospin Tissue or Tissue XS kits were used for genomic DNA extraction, and quantification was performed on a Qubit 2.0 fluorometer.

Sequenced sample: CD8+ T cells from blood. The receptor chain draws on TRBV10-2 and TRBJ2-6; no D gene call is confident. The receptor was derived from a woman between 55 and 80 years old with seronegative destructive rheumatoid arthritis. In nucleotide form, the sequence is TGCGCCAGCAGTGAGTACCGCGGCTCTGGGGCCAACGTCCTGACTTTC. It codes for CASSEYRGSGANVLTF.